This T cell receptor (beta chain) was observed in a study of response to subunit inactivated influenza vaccine. Study-level points and caveats: The authors suggested that every seasonal influenza vaccination recruits few new T cells.

This clonotype showed up many times. Its antigen is as yet unknown. TCRdb called the RT-PCR reads again in MiXCR, with one record for every CDR3 protein. The sample lists under 800,000 distinct CDR3 sequences; approximately 13% were seen once. This sequence originates from a man aged 45-60 years who received an inactivated influenza vaccine. This sample comprised PBMCs from blood, obtained 14 to 15 days before vaccination.

The CDR3 bases are TGTGCCAGCAGTAGACAGGGGGTTGGGGCCAAAAACATTCAGTACTTC. Translated, it gives CASSRQGVGAKNIQYF. The V call is TRBV6-1, the J call TRBJ2-4; 9 nucleotides agree with TRBD1. The CDR3 has 16 amino acids. CDR1 MNHNS and CDR2 SASEGT come from the germline V gene. With 5 bases clipped from V and 1 base from J, the junction kept 6 bases outside the gene matches.